Following are 23 T cell receptor beta chains from one sample sequenced in a study of patients and donors after allogeneic stem cell transplantation. In TCRdb, the RT-PCR reads were re-called with MiXCR into one record per CDR3 protein. Of more than 55,000 distinct CDR3 sequences in the sample, 10% to 15% are singletons; the top ten hold more than 25%. The material sequenced was blood, either unsorted or a sorted T cell fraction (not recorded which). These receptor sequences come from a human donor who was either an allogeneic HSCT recipient or a stem cell or donor lymphocyte infusion donor (not recorded which). It is not recorded whose cells these are; they may come from a transplant donor.

The genes are TRBV9 and TRBJ2-1; TRBD1 matches 8 bases. Trimming at V came to 0 bases and at J to 5 bases, leaving 7 bases not matched to a gene. The germline V gene encodes CDR1 SGDLS and CDR2 YYNGEE. The CDR3 length is 16 residues. Here the CDR3 reads CASSVEAQGADNEQFF. CDR3 DNA sequence: TGTGCCAGCAGCGTAGAGGCCCAGGGGGCGGACAATGAGCAGTTCTTC.

The chain recombines TRBV20-1 with TRBJ1-2, with D maybe TRBD1 (5 bases). Deletions cut 6 bases from V and 7 bases from J, with 9 bases between. CDR1 and CDR2 (germline): DFQATT, SNEGSKA (reference sequence). This CDR3 has 10 residues. The CDR3 DNA reads as TGCAGTGCGTGGGGGTTTGGCTACACCTTC. This codes for CSAWGFGYTF.

In its sample, this clonotype was seen a few times. The chain recombines TRBV7-9 with TRBJ2-1; 7 nucleotides line up with TRBD1. Germline trimming cut 5 bases from V and 4 bases from J; bases unmatched to any gene: 14. The CDR3 length is 17 residues. Germline CDR1 is SEHNR and CDR2 is FQNEAQ (reference sequence). The CDR3 here is CASSLRTGDPLYNEQFF. The CDR3 nucleotides are TGTGCCAGCAGCCTACGGACAGGAGATCCGCTATACAATGAGCAGTTCTTC.

There are many counts of this clonotype. The V call is TRBV19, the J call TRBJ1-5, with a weak D call TRBD1 (5 bases). V gave up 3 bases and J gave up 6 bases, with 18 bases separating them. Germline-derived CDR1 and CDR2 are LNHDA and SQIVND (reference sequence). CDR3 length: 16 residues. CDR3 nucleotides: TGTGCCAGTAGTATCCCAGGCGCTGGGGGTGGTCAGCCCCAGCATTTT. It encodes CASSIPGAGGGQPQHF.

This chain joins TRBV20-1 and TRBJ2-1; 8 bases align to TRBD2. CDR3 length: 16 residues. J was trimmed by 5 bases and V by 4 bases; bases with no gene match: 13. Germline V gene lookup returns CDR1 DFQATT and CDR2 SNEGSKA (reference sequence). CDR3 sequence: CSATDFTLAADNEQFF. DNA for the CDR3: TGCAGTGCTACCGACTTTACACTAGCGGCTGACAATGAGCAGTTCTTC.

This clonotype was seen only a few times. V gene TRBV3-1 combines with J gene TRBJ2-4; 7 bases align to TRBD2. Germline loops: CDR1 LGHDT, CDR2 YNNKEL (reference sequence). There are 18 residues in the CDR3. J was trimmed by 2 bases and V by 5 bases; bases with no gene match: 15. In DNA form, the CDR3 reads TGTGCCAGCAGCTCTAAAGATGGCGGGAGCGGGTCCAAAAACATTCAGTACTTC. Amino acid sequence: CASSSKDGGSGSKNIQYF.

J is TRBJ2-7 and V is TRBV6-1; 7 nucleotides align to TRBD2. Trimming took 7 bases from V and 3 from J; bases not matched to a gene: 9. This CDR3 contains 14 residues. In germline, CDR1 is MNHNS, CDR2 SASEGT. The CDR3 coding sequence is TGTGCCAGCACCCCTGGGAGGGGCGGCTACGAGCAGTACTTC. Protein sequence: CASTPGRGGYEQYF.

The gene calls are TRBV29-1 and TRBJ2-7; the match to TRBD2 covers 8 bases. J was trimmed by 6 bases and V by 6 bases; bases with no gene match: 13. Germline V CDR1 and CDR2: SQVTM, ANQGSEA. This CDR3 spans 14 amino acids. CDR3 in amino acids: CSVLPAGASGEQYF. The CDR3 coding sequence is TGCAGCGTCCTACCAGCGGGAGCCTCGGGCGAGCAGTACTTC.

The rearrangement uses TRBV3-1 and TRBJ2-7; tentative D call: TRBD2 (6 bases). Trimming cost V 2 bases and J 5 bases, with 19 bases left between them. The CDR3 length is 16 residues. Germline assignment: CDR1 LGHDT and CDR2 YNNKEL (reference sequence). The CDR3 DNA reads TGTGCCAGCAGCCAAACCTCCGGGACTCGGCTCCACGAGCAGTACTTC. Translation: CASSQTSGTRLHEQYF.

This clonotype has at least ten counts. This chain links TRBV7-2 with TRBJ1-5; D is possibly TRBD1 (5 bases). Trimming shortened V by 5 bases and J by 2 bases, and 19 bases separated the two germline ends. The CDR3 covers 17 residues. Per the germline V gene, CDR1 is SGHTA and CDR2 is FQGNSA. The CDR3, as DNA: TGTGCCAGCAGCCCCCCTAGCGGGGCACGGGGCAATCAGCCCCAGCATTTT. As protein: CASSPPSGARGNQPQHF.

This clonotype was seen a few times. J is TRBJ1-1 and V is TRBV7-9, with D possibly matching TRBD1 (6 bases). Trimming took 5 bases from V and 1 from J, leaving 11 bases between them. The CDR3 spans 14 residues. Germline V lookup: CDR1 SEHNR, CDR2 FQNEAQ (reference sequence). This chain's CDR3 is CASSHPDRNTEAFF. The CDR3 DNA sequence: TGTGCCAGCAGCCATCCGGACAGGAACACTGAAGCTTTCTTT.

The CDR3: CATSDPRGEETQYF. The CDR3 DNA is TGTGCCACCAGTGACCCGAGGGGAGAAGAGACCCAGTACTTC. The rearrangement uses TRBV24-1 and TRBJ2-5; D may correspond to TRBD1 or TRBD2 (5 bases each). Deletions cut 4 bases from V and 3 bases from J, with 11 bases between. Germline V gene data show CDR1 as KGHDR and CDR2 as SFDVKD. The CDR3 is 14 residues long.

The sample holds many counts of this clonotype. This chain links TRBV6-5 with TRBJ1-4; D possibly corresponds to TRBD1 (5 bases). Trimming removed 1 base from V and 5 bases from J, with 8 bases in between. Germline assignment: CDR1 MNHEY and CDR2 SVGAGI. This CDR3 contains 14 residues. The CDR3, as DNA: TGTGCCAGCAGTTACTTTGAGGGGAATGAAAAACTGTTTTTT. Translation gives CASSYFEGNEKLFF.

This chain joins TRBV5-4 and TRBJ2-5; TRBD2 agrees at 12 bases. The V and J ends lost 3 bases and 2 bases, in that order; junction bases with no gene match: 8. From germline, CDR1 is SGHNT and CDR2 YYREEE (reference sequence). CDR3 length: 17 residues. As DNA, the CDR3 is TGTGCCAGCAGCTCCCGACTAGCGGGAGTCCTACAAGAGACCCAGTACTTC. This gives the protein CASSSRLAGVLQETQYF.

This clonotype was recorded a few times. The J gene is TRBJ1-1, the V gene TRBV6-1; TRBD1 aligns across 7 bases. J was trimmed by 5 bases and V by 2 bases; bases with no gene match: 8. The germline V gene encodes CDR1 MNHNS and CDR2 SASEGT. The CDR3 sequence is 15 residues long. The CDR3 DNA sequence: TGTGCCAGCAGTGAACCGACAGGGCCCGAAACTGAAGCTTTCTTT. Translated, it gives CASSEPTGPETEAFF.

This clonotype was seen ten or more times. The rearrangement links TRBV20-1 to TRBJ1-2; 8 bases match TRBD1. CDR3 length equals 13 residues. V dropped 4 bases and J dropped 3; count of bases not matched to a gene: 4. CDR1 DFQATT and CDR2 SNEGSKA come from the germline V gene (reference sequence). In nucleotides, the CDR3 is TGCAGTGCTATGGACAGGGCGGACTATGGCTACACCTTC. This translates into CSAMDRADYGYTF.

The gene calls are TRBV12-3 or TRBV12-4 and TRBJ2-5; D remains unclear. Trimming took off 7 bases at V and 0 bases at J, with 6 bases between the two ends. This CDR3 has 12 residues. CDR3 loop: CASKPYQETQYF. The CDR3, as DNA: TGTGCCAGCAAACCGTACCAAGAGACCCAGTACTTC.

The chain joins TRBV6-2 or TRBV6-3 to TRBJ2-5; D unclear. V shed 2 bases and J shed 0 bases, with 13 bases lying between them. Germline V gene data show CDR1 as MNHEY and CDR2 as SVGEGT. The CDR3 length is 16 residues. CDR3 region: CASSYTGSVYQETQYF. CDR3 bases: TGTGCCAGCAGTTACACCGGCAGCGTATACCAAGAGACCCAGTACTTC.

The V gene is TRBV25-1, the J gene TRBJ2-7, with 8 bases fitting TRBD2. The CDR3 consists of 16 residues. Germline assignment: CDR1 MGHDK and CDR2 SYGVNS. V shed 1 base, J shed 5 bases, and the junction held 10 bases outside the gene matches. The CDR3 protein is CASSEFFTRAGDEQYF. CDR3 DNA: TGTGCCAGCAGTGAATTTTTCACCCGAGCGGGAGACGAGCAGTACTTC.

This chain connects TRBV20-1 to TRBJ2-3; 8 nucleotides line up with TRBD2. The junction had 11 bases not matched to a gene; V was cut back by 0 bases and J by 0 bases. Germline loops: CDR1 DFQATT, CDR2 SNEGSKA (reference sequence). There are 18 residues in the CDR3. CDR3 nucleotide sequence: TGCAGTGCTAGAGATGGCCCCAGGTCTAGCGGGAGCACAGATACGCAGTATTTT. The encoded protein is CSARDGPRSSGSTDTQYF.

The sample holds a few counts of this clonotype. The CDR3 DNA sequence: TGTGCCAGCAGCTTAGCGCTTTGGGGACAAGAGACCCAGTACTTC. Its translation is CASSLALWGQETQYF. The V gene is TRBV7-9, the J gene TRBJ2-5; no definite D call. With 0 bases removed from V and 2 bases from J, the gap between germline ends came to 10 bases. CDR3 length: 15 residues. Germline CDR1 reads SEHNR; CDR2 reads FQNEAQ (reference sequence).

This clonotype appeared many times. The chain uses TRBV5-1 and TRBJ1-1, with a weak D call TRBD1 (5 bases). The germline V and J ends were trimmed by 2 bases and 1 base, with 9 bases remaining between them. The CDR3 consists of 14 residues. CDR1 is SGHRS, CDR2 YFSETQ, per germline. The CDR3 reads CASSLRQTNTEAFF. Here the CDR3 DNA reads TGCGCCAGCAGCTTACGACAGACGAACACTGAAGCTTTCTTT.

The chain employs TRBV5-5 and TRBJ2-1; D call uncertain. Per the germline V gene, CDR1 is SGHKS and CDR2 is YYEKEE (reference sequence). CDR3 length: 15 residues. V shed 0 bases and J shed 0 bases, with 7 bases lying between them. The CDR3 DNA reads as TGTGCCAGCAGCTTGGGACATAACTCCTACAATGAGCAGTTCTTC. It codes for CASSLGHNSYNEQFF. Variable domain in full (rest from reference TRBV5-5 and TRBJ2-1): DAGVTQSPTHLIKTRGQQVTLRCSPISGHKSVSWYQQVLGQGPQFIFQYYEKEERGRGNFPDRFSARQFPNYSSELNVNALLLGDSALYLCASSLGHNSYNEQFFGPGTRLTVL.